This TCR beta chain was recorded in a study of metastatic and nonmetastatic thyroid tumors. Study-wide context: Patients with malignant and benign thyroid disease provided blood and tumor or nodule tissue, whose repertoires were compared.

Not a single patient had been given any form of treatment at any point before undergoing thyroid surgery. The CDR3 length is 16 residues. CDR1 is LGHDT, CDR2 YNNKEL, per germline (reference sequence). Trimming removed 1 base from V and 3 bases from J, with 15 bases in between. Per the original data handling: To classify distant metastasis in papillary thyroid cancer, a model was built from CDR3 differences across clinicopathological groups. TCRdb called clones again from the PCR reads with MiXCR. It is TCRdb's table, rather than the study itself, that gives the V and J calls and clone size. The data hold approximately 16,000 clones, with around 12% observed a single time. This clone was seen ten or more times. Its antigen is unknown. Study-wide results and limits: Reported TCR beta diversity, measured in blood and tumor, was significantly higher for malignant thyroid tumors than for benign nodules.

The rearrangement links TRBV3-1 to TRBJ1-1; D remains ambiguous. This TCR derives from a female donor with papillary thyroid cancer or a benign thyroid nodule (not recorded which). Some clones in this sample may be carry-over from other donors' samples. The sequencing input was tumor tissue. The CDR3 here is CASSQVGRRFDTEAFF. Written as DNA, the CDR3 is TGTGCCAGCAGCCAAGTCGGGAGACGGTTCGACACTGAAGCTTTCTTT.